The clone carrying this TCR beta chain was found many times. One base away lies a much larger clone, so this may be a sequencing read error. The data derive from a study of blood T cells in healthy people across ages. There are 15 residues in the CDR3. Sample-barcoded 5' priming and a J-beta primer mix drove a second PCR of roughly 7 to 11 cycles. TCRdb re-derived calls from the 5' RACE reads in MiXCR, one entry per CDR3 protein. The sample contains 550,000 to 800,000 distinct CDR3 sequences, roughly 32% of which appear only once. This clonotype originated in a woman of 80 years or more in good health. The chain employs TRBV12-3 or TRBV12-4 and TRBJ1-4; 7 nucleotides align to TRBD1. The sequenced sample consisted of blood. This CDR3 reads CASSLIGQGGEKRFF. Written as DNA, the CDR3 is TGTGCCAGCAGTTTAATCGGGCAGGGGGGCGAAAAACGGTTTTTT.